This T cell receptor (beta chain) was identified during a study of blood T cell repertoires in COVID-19. This CDR3 region has 15 residues. V lost 3 bases, J lost 8 bases, and 16 bases lay in between. The germline gives CDR1 SGHAT, CDR2 FQNNGV. Assay: immunoSEQ multiplex PCR; the TCRdb copy retains only in-frame clones and omits some. The repertoire holds around 64,000 clones, with around 90% as singletons. The sequenced sample was peripheral blood. The chain has TRBV11-2 and TRBJ1-4, with D maybe TRBD1 (6 bases). The clonotype originates from a woman of 80 years or more with acute or convalescent COVID-19. CDR3 sequence: CASSFSRGNGEKLFF. The CDR3 bases are TGTGCCAGCAGCTTTTCCAGGGGCAATGGAGAAAAACTGTTTTTT.